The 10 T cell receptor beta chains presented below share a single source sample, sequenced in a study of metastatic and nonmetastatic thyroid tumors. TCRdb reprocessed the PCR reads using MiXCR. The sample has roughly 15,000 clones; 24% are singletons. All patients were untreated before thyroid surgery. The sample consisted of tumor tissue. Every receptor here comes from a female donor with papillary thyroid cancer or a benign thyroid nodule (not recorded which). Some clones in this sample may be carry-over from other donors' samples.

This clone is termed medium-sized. The DNA for the CDR3 is TGCAGTGCTAGAGAAGAAGGGAAGGGAGTCGGCAATCAGCCCCAGCATTTT. Its protein is CSAREEGKGVGNQPQHF. The chain combines TRBV20-1 with TRBJ1-5; D is undetermined. Germline-derived CDR1 and CDR2 are DFQATT and SNEGSKA (reference sequence). The V end was cut by 0 bases, the J end by 2 bases, with 17 bases between. The CDR3 length is 17 residues.

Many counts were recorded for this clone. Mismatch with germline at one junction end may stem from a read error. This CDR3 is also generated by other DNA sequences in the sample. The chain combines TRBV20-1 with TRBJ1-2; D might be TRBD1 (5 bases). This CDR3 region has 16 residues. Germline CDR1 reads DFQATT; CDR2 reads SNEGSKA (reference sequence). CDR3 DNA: TGCAGTGCTAGAGATGCTAGGGCGACAGAAAACTATGGCTACACCTTT. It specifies CSARDARATENYGYTF.

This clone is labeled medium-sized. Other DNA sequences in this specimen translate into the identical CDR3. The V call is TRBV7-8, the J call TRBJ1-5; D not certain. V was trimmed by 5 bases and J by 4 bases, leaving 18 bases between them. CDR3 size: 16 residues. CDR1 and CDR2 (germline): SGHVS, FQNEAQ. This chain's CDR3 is CASSPPSDGFNQPQHF. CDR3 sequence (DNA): TGTGCCAGCAGCCCGCCATCGGACGGATTTAATCAGCCCCAGCATTTT.

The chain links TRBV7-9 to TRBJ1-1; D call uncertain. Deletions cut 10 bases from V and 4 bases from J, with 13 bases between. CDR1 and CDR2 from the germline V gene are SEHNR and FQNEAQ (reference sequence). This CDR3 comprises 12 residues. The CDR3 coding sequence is TGTGCCACCGATGCGAGGACCACTGAAGCTTTCTTT. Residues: CATDARTTEAFF.

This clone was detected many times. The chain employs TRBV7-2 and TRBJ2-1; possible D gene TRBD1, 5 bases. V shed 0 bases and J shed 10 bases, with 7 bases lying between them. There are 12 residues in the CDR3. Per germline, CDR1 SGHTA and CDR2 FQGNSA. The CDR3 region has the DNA TGTGCCAGCAGCTTAGCGCAGGGCGAGCAGTTCTTC. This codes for CASSLAQGEQFF. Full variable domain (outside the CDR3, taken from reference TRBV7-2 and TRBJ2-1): GAGVSQSPSNKVTEKGKDVELRCDPISGHTALYWYRQSLGQGLEFLIYFQGNSAPDKSGLPSDRFSAERTGGSVSTLTIQRTQQEDSAVYLCASSLAQGEQFFGPGTRLTVL.

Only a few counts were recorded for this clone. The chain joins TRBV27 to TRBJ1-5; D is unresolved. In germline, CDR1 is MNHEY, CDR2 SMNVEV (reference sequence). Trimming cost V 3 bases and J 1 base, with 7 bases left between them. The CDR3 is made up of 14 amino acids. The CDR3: CASSFWGSNQPQHF. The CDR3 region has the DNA TGTGCCAGCAGTTTCTGGGGAAGCAATCAGCCCCAGCATTTT.

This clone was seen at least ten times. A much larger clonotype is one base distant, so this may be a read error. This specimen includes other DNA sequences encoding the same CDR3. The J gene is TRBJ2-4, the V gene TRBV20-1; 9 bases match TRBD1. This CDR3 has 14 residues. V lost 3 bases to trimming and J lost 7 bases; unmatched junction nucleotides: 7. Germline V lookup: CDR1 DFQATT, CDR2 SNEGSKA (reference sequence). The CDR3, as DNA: TGCAGTGCTAGGTTAAGGACAGGGGAGAACATTCAGTACTTC. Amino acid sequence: CSARLRTGENIQYF.

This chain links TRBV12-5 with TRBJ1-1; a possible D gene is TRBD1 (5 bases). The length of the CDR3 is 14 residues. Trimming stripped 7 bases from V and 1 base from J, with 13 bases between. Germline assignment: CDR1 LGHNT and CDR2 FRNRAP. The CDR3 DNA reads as TGTGCTAGTGCCCCTACGGGGGGGAACACTGAAGCTTTCTTT. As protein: CASAPTGGNTEAFF.

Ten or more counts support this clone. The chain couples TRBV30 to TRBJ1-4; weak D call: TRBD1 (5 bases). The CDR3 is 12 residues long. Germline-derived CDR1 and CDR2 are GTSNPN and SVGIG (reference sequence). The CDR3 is CAEGPTQAELFF. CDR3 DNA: TGTGCGGAGGGACCCACCCAGGCTGAGCTGTTTTTT.

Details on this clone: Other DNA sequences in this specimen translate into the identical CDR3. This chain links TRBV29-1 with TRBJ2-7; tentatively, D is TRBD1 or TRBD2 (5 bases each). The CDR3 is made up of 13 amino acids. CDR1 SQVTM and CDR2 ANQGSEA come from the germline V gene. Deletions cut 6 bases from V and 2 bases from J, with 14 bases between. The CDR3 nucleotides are TGCAGCGTACCGGGCCAGGGAGCCTACGAGCAGTACTTC. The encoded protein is CSVPGQGAYEQYF.